These T cell receptor beta chains were read from a single sample in a study of T cell responses to AZD1222 COVID-19 vaccine. This table comes from immunoSEQ multiplex PCR, and its TCRdb copy is limited to in-frame clones, with some not included. This table holds about 45,000 clones, around 80% found once. The starting material was peripheral blood, obtained on day 0 of AZD1222 vaccination. The receptors originated from an adult in good health. Each CDR3 is given with its conserved first and last residue. The D gene is left open where the match is weak. A row's size may be missing; if present it is once, few, many or a size class.

V gene	D gene	clone size	CDR3 length	J gene	CDR3 protein	CDR3 DNA
TRBV7-3	-	once	12	TRBJ1-1	CASSLGTGQAFF	TGTGCCAGCAGCTTAGGCACGGGGCAAGCTTTCTTT
TRBV7-2	-	-	13	TRBJ1-5	CASSLGVNQPQHF	TGTGCCAGCAGCTTAGGAGTGAATCAGCCCCAGCATTTT
TRBV4-2	-	-	15	TRBJ2-7	CASSQAAGVDYEQYF	TGTGCCAGCAGCCAAGCGGCAGGGGTCGACTACGAGCAGTACTTC
TRBV5-1	-	-	15	TRBJ2-1	CASSLLDPSYNEQFF	TGCGCCAGCAGCTTGCTTGACCCGTCTTACAATGAGCAGTTCTTC
TRBV11-2	-	-	14	TRBJ2-3	CASSVTRGTDTQYF	TGTGCCAGCAGCGTTACCAGGGGCACAGATACGCAGTATTTT
TRBV28	TRBD1	-	15	TRBJ1-1	CASSSTGGGRTEAFF	TGTGCCAGCAGTTCGACAGGGGGCGGTCGTACTGAAGCTTTCTTT
TRBV28	-	-	14	TRBJ2-7	CASSLSPGQYEQYF	TGTGCCAGCAGTTTATCTCCAGGGCAATACGAGCAGTACTTC
TRBV7-2	TRBD2	once	15	TRBJ2-1	CASSLGSGGPNEQFF	TGTGCCAGCAGCTTAGGTAGCGGGGGGCCCAATGAGCAGTTCTTC
TRBV12-3/TRBV12-4	-	-	13	TRBJ2-7	CASSRQASYEQYF	TGTGCCAGCAGTCGACAGGCCTCCTACGAGCAGTACTTC
TRBV28	-	-	13	TRBJ1-1	CASSLGGGTEAFF	TGTGCCAGCAGTTTAGGGGGGGGCACTGAAGCTTTCTTT
TRBV7-2	-	once	14	TRBJ1-1	CASSLGQPNTEAFF	TGTGCCAGCAGCTTAGGACAGCCGAACACTGAAGCTTTCTTT
TRBV6-5	-	-	12	TRBJ1-6	CASSPFLSPLHF	TGTGCCAGCAGTCCGTTCCTTTCACCCCTCCACTTT
TRBV5-1	-	-	13	TRBJ2-7	CASSYPGGSEQYF	TGCGCCAGCAGCTACCCGGGGGGCTCCGAGCAGTACTTC
TRBV28	TRBD1	few	16	TRBJ2-7	CASSLPGQGAYYEQYF	TGTGCCAGCAGTTTACCGGGACAGGGGGCGTACTACGAGCAGTACTTC
TRBV6-1	TRBD2	once	15	TRBJ2-7	CASRRTSGVTYEQYF	TGTGCCAGCAGGCGGACTAGCGGGGTTACCTACGAGCAGTACTTC
TRBV7-6	TRBD2	-	17	TRBJ2-2	CASSSRAGGSNTGELFF	TGTGCCAGCAGCTCCCGCGCCGGGGGGTCGAACACCGGGGAGCTGTTTTTT
TRBV4-2	TRBD2	-	20	TRBJ2-6	CASSQERGIAGSSGANVLTF	TGTGCCAGCAGCCAAGAGCGGGGGATAGCGGGAAGCTCTGGGGCCAACGTCCTGACTTTC
TRBV2	TRBD1	few	15	TRBJ2-2	CASSGRQGSTGELFF	TGTGCCAGCAGTGGGAGACAGGGTAGCACCGGGGAGCTGTTTTTT
TRBV2	TRBD1	once	16	TRBJ2-3	CASSVQGIPWADTQYF	TGTGCCAGCAGTGTACAGGGGATCCCTTGGGCAGATACGCAGTATTTT
TRBV7-9	TRBD1	-	15	TRBJ1-2	CASRPQLGQTYGYTF	TGTGCCAGCAGGCCCCAGCTGGGACAGACTTATGGCTACACCTTC
TRBV7-6	-	-	14	TRBJ2-5	CASSTQGHQETQYF	TGTGCCAGCTCCACCCAGGGACATCAAGAGACCCAGTACTTC
TRBV6-5	-	few	16	TRBJ1-3	CASSYKGAYSGNTIYF	TGTGCCAGCAGTTACAAGGGAGCTTACTCTGGAAACACCATATATTTT
TRBV2	-	-	11	TRBJ1-2	CASSDAYGYTF	TGTGCCAGCAGTGACGCCTATGGCTACACCTTC
TRBV28	-	-	12	TRBJ2-7	CASSSSLYEQYF	TGTGCCAGCAGTTCCTCCCTCTACGAGCAGTACTTC
TRBV5-6	TRBD1	-	15	TRBJ1-6	CASSPIQGAGSPLHF	TGTGCCAGCAGCCCAATCCAGGGGGCAGGGTCACCCCTCCACTTT
TRBV29-1	TRBD1	-	14	TRBJ2-7	CSVGGGQGRLEQYF	TGCAGCGTTGGGGGGGGACAGGGTCGTTTGGAGCAGTACTTC
TRBV2	-	-	15	TRBJ1-2	CASSGSGVLRYGYTF	TGTGCCAGCAGTGGTTCGGGGGTCCTGCGTTATGGCTACACCTTC
TRBV19	TRBD2	-	14	TRBJ2-3	CASSIAGGQDTQYF	TGTGCCAGTAGTATCGCGGGGGGGCAAGATACGCAGTATTTT
TRBV7-8	TRBD2	-	16	TRBJ2-5	CASSRGAGGYQETQYF	TGTGCCAGCAGCCGAGGAGCGGGGGGGTATCAAGAGACCCAGTACTTC
TRBV7-6	TRBD2	-	16	TRBJ2-1	CASSRLAGGLQNEQFF	TGTGCCAGCAGCCGACTAGCGGGGGGGCTTCAAAATGAGCAGTTCTTC
TRBV6-4	-	-	14	TRBJ2-2	CASTRGAEDGELFF	TGTGCCAGCACACGGGGGGCCGAAGACGGGGAGCTGTTTTTT
TRBV2	-	-	15	TRBJ1-2	CASSSLRQANYGYTF	TGTGCCAGCAGTAGCCTCAGACAGGCTAACTATGGCTACACCTTC
TRBV6-5	-	-	15	TRBJ1-1	CASSYSRQMNTEAFF	TGTGCCAGCAGTTACTCGCGGCAGATGAACACTGAAGCTTTCTTT
TRBV30	-	-	14	TRBJ1-4	CAWNGEGPGRKLFF	TGTGCCTGGAACGGCGAGGGCCCGGGTCGAAAACTGTTTTTT
TRBV15	-	-	14	TRBJ2-7	CATSRDRGSYEQYF	TGTGCCACCAGCAGAGATAGGGGGTCGTACGAGCAGTACTTC
TRBV19	TRBD2	once	14	TRBJ2-5	CASRQAGSQETQYF	TGTGCCAGTAGGCAAGCGGGAAGCCAAGAGACCCAGTACTTC
TRBV10-3	-	-	15	TRBJ1-5	CAISESLPAVQPQHF	TGTGCCATCAGTGAGTCCCTGCCAGCGGTTCAGCCCCAGCATTTT
TRBV9	-	few	15	TRBJ1-1	CASSEQGGGNTEAFF	TGTGCCAGCAGCGAACAGGGAGGAGGGAACACTGAAGCTTTCTTT
TRBV5-1	-	few	15	TRBJ1-1	CASSFTGFSDTEAFF	TGCGCCAGCAGCTTCACGGGTTTTTCGGACACTGAAGCTTTCTTT
TRBV18	TRBD1	-	17	TRBJ1-1	CASSPQGASGMNTEAFF	TGTGCCAGCTCACCACAGGGGGCCTCAGGCATGAACACTGAAGCTTTCTTT
TRBV10-3	-	-	15	TRBJ1-2	CATSLSPDTGYGYTF	TGTGCCACCTCACTATCCCCAGACACAGGCTATGGCTACACCTTC
TRBV24-1	-	-	14	TRBJ2-5	CATSGRPAWETQYF	TGTGCCACCAGTGGCCGGCCCGCATGGGAGACCCAGTACTTC
TRBV11-2	-	-	15	TRBJ2-3	CASSLRGGETDTQYF	TGTGCCAGCAGCTTAAGGGGGGGTGAGACAGATACGCAGTATTTT
TRBV7-2	-	-	13	TRBJ2-5	CASSPQGVETQYF	TGTGCCAGCAGCCCCCAGGGTGTGGAGACCCAGTACTTC
TRBV7-9	TRBD1	once	14	TRBJ1-4	CASSQGQGHEKLFF	TGTGCCAGCAGCCAGGGACAGGGGCACGAAAAACTGTTTTTT
TRBV5-6	-	few	14	TRBJ1-6	CASSFRGPSSPLHF	TGTGCCAGCAGCTTCCGGGGCCCGAGCTCACCCCTCCACTTT
TRBV11-1	TRBD1	-	16	TRBJ1-6	CASSFRGSSYNSPLHF	TGTGCCAGCAGCTTCAGGGGGAGCTCCTATAATTCACCCCTCCACTTT
TRBV27	-	-	16	TRBJ2-1	CASSSPMTENYNEQFF	TGTGCCAGCAGTTCCCCTATGACAGAAAACTACAATGAGCAGTTCTTC
TRBV4-2	-	once	14	TRBJ1-1	CASSHYPGNTEAFF	TGTGCCAGCAGCCATTATCCGGGGAACACTGAAGCTTTCTTT
TRBV6-2/TRBV6-3	TRBD1	once	17	TRBJ1-5	CASSYPFRQGRNQPQHF	TGTGCCAGCAGTTATCCCTTCCGACAGGGAAGGAATCAGCCCCAGCATTTT
TRBV7-9	-	few	13	TRBJ1-1	CASSFAALTEAFF	TGTGCCAGCAGCTTCGCAGCCCTCACTGAAGCTTTCTTT
TRBV12-3/TRBV12-4	-	few	13	TRBJ1-1	CASSRGTNTEAFF	TGTGCCAGCAGCCGTGGGACGAACACTGAAGCTTTCTTT
TRBV20-1	TRBD1	few	17	TRBJ1-2	CSASLNGGTGYSYGYTF	TGCAGTGCTAGTTTGAATGGGGGGACAGGCTATTCCTATGGCTACACCTTC
TRBV11-1	-	once	15	TRBJ1-1	CASSLAGARGTEAFF	TGTGCCAGCAGCTTAGCGGGGGCCCGGGGGACTGAAGCTTTCTTT